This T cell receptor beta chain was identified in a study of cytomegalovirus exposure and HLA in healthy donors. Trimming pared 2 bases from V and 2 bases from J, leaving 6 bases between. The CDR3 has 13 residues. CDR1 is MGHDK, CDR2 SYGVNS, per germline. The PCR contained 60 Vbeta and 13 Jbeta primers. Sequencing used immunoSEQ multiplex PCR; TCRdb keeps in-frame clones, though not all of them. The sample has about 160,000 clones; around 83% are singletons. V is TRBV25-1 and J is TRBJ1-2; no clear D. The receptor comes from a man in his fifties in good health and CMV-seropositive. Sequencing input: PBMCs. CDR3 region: CASSEGGNYGYTF. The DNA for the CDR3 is TGTGCCAGCAGTGAAGGAGGCAACTATGGCTACACCTTC.